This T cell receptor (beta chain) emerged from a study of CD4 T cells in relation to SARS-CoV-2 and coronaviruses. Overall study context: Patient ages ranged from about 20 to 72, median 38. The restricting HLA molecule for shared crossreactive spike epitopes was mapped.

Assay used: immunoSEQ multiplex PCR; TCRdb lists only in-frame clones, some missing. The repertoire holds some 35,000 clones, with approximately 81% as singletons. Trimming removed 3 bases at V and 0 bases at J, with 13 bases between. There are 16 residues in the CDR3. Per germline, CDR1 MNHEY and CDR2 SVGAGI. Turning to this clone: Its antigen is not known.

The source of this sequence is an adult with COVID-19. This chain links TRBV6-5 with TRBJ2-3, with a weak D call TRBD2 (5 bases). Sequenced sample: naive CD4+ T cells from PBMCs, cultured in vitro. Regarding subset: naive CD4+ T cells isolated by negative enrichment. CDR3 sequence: CASSYNGAESTDTQYF. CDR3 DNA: TGTGCCAGCAGTTATAATGGAGCGGAGAGCACAGATACGCAGTATTTT.